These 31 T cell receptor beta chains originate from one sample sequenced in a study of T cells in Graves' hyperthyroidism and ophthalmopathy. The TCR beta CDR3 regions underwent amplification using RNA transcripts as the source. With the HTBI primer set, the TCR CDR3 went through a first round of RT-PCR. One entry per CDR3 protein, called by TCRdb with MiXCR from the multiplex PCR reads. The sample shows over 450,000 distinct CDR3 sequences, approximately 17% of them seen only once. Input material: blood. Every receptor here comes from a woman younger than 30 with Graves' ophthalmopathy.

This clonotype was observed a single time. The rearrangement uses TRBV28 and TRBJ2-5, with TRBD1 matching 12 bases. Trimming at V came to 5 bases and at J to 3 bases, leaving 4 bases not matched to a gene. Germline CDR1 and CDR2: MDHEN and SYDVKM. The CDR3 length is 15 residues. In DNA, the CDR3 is TGTGCCAGCAGTCGGGACAGGGGGCTGGAAGAGACCCAGTACTTC. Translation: CASSRDRGLEETQYF. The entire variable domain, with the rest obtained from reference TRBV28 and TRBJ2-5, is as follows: DVKVTQSSRYLVKRTGEKVFLECVQDMDHENMFWYRQDPGLGLRLIYFSYDVKMKEKGDIPEGYSVSREKKERFSLILESASTNQTSMYLCASSRDRGLEETQYFGPGTRLLVL.

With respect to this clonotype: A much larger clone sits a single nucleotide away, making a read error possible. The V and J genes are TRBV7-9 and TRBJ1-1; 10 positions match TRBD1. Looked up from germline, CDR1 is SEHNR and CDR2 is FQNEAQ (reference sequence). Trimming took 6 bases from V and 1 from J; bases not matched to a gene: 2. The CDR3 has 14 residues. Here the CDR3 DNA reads TGTGCCAGCAGACGGGACAGGGGGAACACTGAAGCTTTCTTT. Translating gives CASRRDRGNTEAFF.

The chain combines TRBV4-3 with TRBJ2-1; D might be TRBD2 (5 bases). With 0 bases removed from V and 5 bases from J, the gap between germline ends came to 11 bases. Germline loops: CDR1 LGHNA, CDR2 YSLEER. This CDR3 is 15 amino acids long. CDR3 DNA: TGCGCCAGCAGCCAAGATTGGGGAGTCCACAATGAGCAGTTCTTC. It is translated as CASSQDWGVHNEQFF.

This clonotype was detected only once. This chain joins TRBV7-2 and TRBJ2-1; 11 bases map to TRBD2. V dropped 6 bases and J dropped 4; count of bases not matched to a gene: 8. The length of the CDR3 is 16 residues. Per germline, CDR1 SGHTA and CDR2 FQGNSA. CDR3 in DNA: TGTGCCAGCAGTCCATGGACTAGCGGGCCATACAATGAGCAGTTCTTC. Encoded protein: CASSPWTSGPYNEQFF.

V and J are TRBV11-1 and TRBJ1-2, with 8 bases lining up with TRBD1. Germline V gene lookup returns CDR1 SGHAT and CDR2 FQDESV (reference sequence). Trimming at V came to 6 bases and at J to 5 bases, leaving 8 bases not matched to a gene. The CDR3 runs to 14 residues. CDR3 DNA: TGTGCCAGCAGGCCTGACAGGGGAAGATATGGCTACACCTTC. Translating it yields CASRPDRGRYGYTF.

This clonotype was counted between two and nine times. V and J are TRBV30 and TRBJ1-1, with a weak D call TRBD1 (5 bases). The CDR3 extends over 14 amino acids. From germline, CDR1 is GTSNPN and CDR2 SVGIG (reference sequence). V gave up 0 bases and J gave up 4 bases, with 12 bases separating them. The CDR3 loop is CAWSVGGGSTEAFF. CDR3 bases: TGTGCCTGGAGTGTGGGGGGGGGTAGCACTGAAGCTTTCTTT.

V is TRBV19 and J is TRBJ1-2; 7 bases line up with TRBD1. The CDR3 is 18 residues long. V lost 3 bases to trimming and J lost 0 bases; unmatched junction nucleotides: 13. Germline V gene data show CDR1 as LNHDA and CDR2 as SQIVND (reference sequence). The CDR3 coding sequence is TGTGCCAGTAGTATTACCCTCGGGACAGCCGCTTCTAACTATGGCTACACCTTC. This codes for CASSITLGTAASNYGYTF. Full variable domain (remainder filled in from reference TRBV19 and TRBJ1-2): DGGITQSPKYLFRKEGQNVTLSCEQNLNHDAMYWYRQDPGQGLRLIYYSQIVNDFQKGDIAEGYSVSREKKESFPLTVTSAQKNPTAFYLCASSITLGTAASNYGYTFGSGTRLTVV.

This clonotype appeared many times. For the CDR3, the DNA is TGCGCCAGCAGCTCCGGACAGGCCCTGCTCTACGAGCAGTACTTC. Translation: CASSSGQALLYEQYF. V gene TRBV5-1 combines with J gene TRBJ2-7, with 7 positions matching TRBD1. CDR1 is SGHRS, CDR2 YFSETQ, per germline. J lost 3 bases, V lost 3 bases, and 9 bases had no gene match. The CDR3 is 15 amino acids.

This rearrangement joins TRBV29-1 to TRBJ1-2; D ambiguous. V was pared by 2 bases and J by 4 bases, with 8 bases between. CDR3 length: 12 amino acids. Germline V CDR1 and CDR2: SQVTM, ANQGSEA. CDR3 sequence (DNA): TGCAGCGTTGAATCGTCTGTCTATGGCTACACCTTC. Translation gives CSVESSVYGYTF.

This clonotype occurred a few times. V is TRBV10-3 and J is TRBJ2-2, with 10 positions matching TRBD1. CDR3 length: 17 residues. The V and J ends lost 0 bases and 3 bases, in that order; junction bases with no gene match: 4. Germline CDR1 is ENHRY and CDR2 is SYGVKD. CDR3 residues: CAISESTGGVDTGELFF. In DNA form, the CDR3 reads TGTGCCATCAGTGAGTCGACAGGGGGCGTGGACACCGGGGAGCTGTTTTTT.

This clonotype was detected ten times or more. The CDR3 here is CSASRSRGETQYF. In DNA form, the CDR3 reads TGCAGTGCTAGTCGTTCCCGTGGTGAGACCCAGTACTTC. This chain links TRBV20-1 with TRBJ2-5; D ambiguous. The V gene's germline CDR1 is DFQATT and CDR2 SNEGSKA (reference sequence). The CDR3 is made up of 13 amino acids. V lost 3 bases and J 5 bases, leaving 13 bases between the germline ends.

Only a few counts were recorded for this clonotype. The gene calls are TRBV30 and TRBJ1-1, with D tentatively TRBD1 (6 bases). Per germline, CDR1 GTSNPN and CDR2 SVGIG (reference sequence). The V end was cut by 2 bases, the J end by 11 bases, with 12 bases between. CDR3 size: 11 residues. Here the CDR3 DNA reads TGTGCCTGGAGTCCTGGCAGGGGTGCTTTCTTT. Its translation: CAWSPGRGAFF.

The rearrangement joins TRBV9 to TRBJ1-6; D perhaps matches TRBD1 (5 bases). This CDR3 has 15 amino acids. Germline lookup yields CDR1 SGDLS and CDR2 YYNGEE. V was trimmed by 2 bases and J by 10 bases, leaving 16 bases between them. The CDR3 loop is CASSVDSVVLSPLHF. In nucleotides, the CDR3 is TGTGCCAGCAGCGTCGACAGTGTGGTTCTCTCACCCCTCCACTTT.

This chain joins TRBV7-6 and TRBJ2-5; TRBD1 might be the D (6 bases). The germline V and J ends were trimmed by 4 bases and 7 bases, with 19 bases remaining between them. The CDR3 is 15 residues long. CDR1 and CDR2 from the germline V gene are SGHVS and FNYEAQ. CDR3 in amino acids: CASSSPPQGKTTQYF. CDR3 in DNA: TGTGCCAGCAGCTCCCCCCCGCAGGGGAAGACGACCCAGTACTTC. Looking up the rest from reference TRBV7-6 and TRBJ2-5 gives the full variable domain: GAGVSQSPRYKVTKRGQDVALRCDPISGHVSLYWYRQALGQGPEFLTYFNYEAQQDKSGLPNDRFSAERPEGSISTLTIQRTEQRDSAMYRCASSSPPQGKTTQYFGPGTRLLVL.

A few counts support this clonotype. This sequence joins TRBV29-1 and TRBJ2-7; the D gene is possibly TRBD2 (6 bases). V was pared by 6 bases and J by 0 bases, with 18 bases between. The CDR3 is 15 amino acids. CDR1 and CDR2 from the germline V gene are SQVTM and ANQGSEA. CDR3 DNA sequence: TGCAGCGTCCGTGGGGGGACGGCTAGCTCCTACGAGCAGTACTTC. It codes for CSVRGGTASSYEQYF.

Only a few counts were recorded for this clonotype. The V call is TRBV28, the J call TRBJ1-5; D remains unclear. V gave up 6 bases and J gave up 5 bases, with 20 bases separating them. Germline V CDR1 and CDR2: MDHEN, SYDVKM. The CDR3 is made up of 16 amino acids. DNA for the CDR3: TGTGCCAGCAGCTCCTGGGTGGGAGGGATTGATCAGCCCCAGCATTTT. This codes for CASSSWVGGIDQPQHF.

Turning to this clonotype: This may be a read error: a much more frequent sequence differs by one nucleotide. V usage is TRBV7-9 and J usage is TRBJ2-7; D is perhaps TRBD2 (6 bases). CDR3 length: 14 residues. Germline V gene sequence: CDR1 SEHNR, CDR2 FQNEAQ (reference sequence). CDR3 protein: CAGSFPGLGGEQYF. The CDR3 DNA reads TGTGCCGGCAGCTTCCCGGGACTGGGGGGCGAGCAGTACTTC.

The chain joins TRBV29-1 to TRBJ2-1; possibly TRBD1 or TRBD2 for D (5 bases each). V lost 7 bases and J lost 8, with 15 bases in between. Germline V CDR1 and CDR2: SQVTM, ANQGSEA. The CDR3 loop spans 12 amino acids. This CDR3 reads CSAHGTSDEQFF. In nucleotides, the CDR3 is TGCAGCGCCCATGGGACGTCGGATGAGCAGTTCTTC.

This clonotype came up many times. This chain's CDR3 is CASTTGTSAYEQYF. CDR3 bases: TGTGCCAGCACCACCGGGACTAGTGCCTACGAGCAGTACTTC. The rearrangement joins TRBV25-1 to TRBJ2-7, with TRBD2 identical over 8 bases. Looked up from germline, CDR1 is MGHDK and CDR2 is SYGVNS. There are 14 residues in the CDR3. Germline trimming cut 7 bases from V and 2 bases from J; bases unmatched to any gene: 7.

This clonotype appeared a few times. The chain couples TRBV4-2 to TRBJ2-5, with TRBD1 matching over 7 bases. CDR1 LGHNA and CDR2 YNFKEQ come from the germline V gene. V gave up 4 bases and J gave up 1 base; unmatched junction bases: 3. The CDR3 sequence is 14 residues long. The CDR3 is CASSRDSFQETQYF. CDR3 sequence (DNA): TGTGCCAGCAGCCGGGACAGCTTCCAAGAGACCCAGTACTTC.

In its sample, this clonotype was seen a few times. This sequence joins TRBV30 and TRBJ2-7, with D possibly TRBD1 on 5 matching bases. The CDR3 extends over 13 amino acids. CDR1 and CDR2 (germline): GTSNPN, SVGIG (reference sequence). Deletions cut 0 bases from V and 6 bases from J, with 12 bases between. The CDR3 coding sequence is TGTGCCTGGAGTGTAGGGGTAACCGGCGAGCAGTACTTC. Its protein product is CAWSVGVTGEQYF.

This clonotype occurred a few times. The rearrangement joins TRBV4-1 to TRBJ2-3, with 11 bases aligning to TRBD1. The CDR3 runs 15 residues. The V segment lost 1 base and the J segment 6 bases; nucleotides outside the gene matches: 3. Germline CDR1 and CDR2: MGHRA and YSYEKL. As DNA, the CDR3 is TGCGCCAGCAGCCAAGGGACAGGGGGCTCGGATACGCAGTATTTT. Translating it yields CASSQGTGGSDTQYF.

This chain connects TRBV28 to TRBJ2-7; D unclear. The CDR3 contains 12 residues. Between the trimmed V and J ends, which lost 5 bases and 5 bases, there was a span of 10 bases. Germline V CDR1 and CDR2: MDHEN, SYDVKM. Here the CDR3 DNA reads TGTGCCAGCAGTGCCCTATTAAACGAGCAGTACTTC. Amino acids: CASSALLNEQYF.

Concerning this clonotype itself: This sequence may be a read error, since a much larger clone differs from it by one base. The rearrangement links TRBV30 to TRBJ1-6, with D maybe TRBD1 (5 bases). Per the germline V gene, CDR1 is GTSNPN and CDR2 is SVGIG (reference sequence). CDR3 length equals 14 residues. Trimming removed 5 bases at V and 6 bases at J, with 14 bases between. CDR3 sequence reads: CAWGGGGTNSPLHF. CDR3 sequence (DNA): TGTGCCTGGGGGGGTGGAGGAACTAATTCACCCCTCCACTTT.

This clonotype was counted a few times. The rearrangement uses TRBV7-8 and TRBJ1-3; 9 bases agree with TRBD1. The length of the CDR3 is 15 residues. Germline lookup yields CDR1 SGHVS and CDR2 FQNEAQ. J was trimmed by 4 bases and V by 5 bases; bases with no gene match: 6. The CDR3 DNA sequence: TGTGCCAGCAGCATAGACAGGGGGAGGGGAAACACCATATATTTT. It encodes CASSIDRGRGNTIYF.

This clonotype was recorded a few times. The CDR3 loop is CASSTAGAQYF. In DNA, the CDR3 is TGTGCCAGCAGTACCGCAGGAGCGCAGTACTTC. The rearrangement uses TRBV6-2 or TRBV6-3 and TRBJ2-7; D remains ambiguous. Germline-derived CDR1 and CDR2 are MNHEY and SVGEGT. The V and J ends lost 5 bases and 9 bases respectively, with 11 bases between them. This CDR3 contains 11 residues.

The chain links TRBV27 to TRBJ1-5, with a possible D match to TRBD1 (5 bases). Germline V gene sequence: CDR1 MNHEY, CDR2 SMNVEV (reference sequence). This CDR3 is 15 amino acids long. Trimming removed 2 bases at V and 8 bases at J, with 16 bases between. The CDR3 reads CASSLVRGDSEPQHF. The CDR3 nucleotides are TGTGCCAGCAGTTTAGTACGAGGGGATTCTGAGCCCCAGCATTTT.

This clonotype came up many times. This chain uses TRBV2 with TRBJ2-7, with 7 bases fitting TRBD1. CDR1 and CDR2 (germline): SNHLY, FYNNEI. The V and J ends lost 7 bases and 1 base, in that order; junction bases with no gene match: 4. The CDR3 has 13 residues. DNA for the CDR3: TGTGCCAGCACCGGGACAGATTCCTACGAGCAGTACTTC. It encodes CASTGTDSYEQYF.

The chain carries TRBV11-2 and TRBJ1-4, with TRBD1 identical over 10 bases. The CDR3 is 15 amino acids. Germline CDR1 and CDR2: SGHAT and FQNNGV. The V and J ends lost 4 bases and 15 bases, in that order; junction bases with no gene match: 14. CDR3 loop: CASSSFSGQGTRVFF. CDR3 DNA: TGTGCCAGCAGCTCTTTTTCGGGACAGGGGACGAGGGTGTTTTTT.

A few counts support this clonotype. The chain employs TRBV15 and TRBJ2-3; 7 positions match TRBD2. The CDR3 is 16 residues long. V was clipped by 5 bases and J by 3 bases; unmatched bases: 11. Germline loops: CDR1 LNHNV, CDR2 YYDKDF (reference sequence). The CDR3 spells CATSSGTTLGTDTQYF. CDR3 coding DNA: TGTGCCACCAGCTCCGGGACTACCTTAGGGACAGATACGCAGTATTTT.

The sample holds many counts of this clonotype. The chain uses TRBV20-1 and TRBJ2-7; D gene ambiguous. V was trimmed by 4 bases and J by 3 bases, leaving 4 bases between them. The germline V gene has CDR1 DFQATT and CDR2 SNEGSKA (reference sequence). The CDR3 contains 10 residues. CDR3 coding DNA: TGCAGTGCTATGAGCTACGAGCAGTACTTC. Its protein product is CSAMSYEQYF.